Below, 10 T cell receptor beta chains from the same sample are listed, as sequenced in a study of CD8 T cells in ankylosing spondylitis. TCRdb independently ran MiXCR on the 5' RACE reads; one entry per CDR3 protein. The sample holds 150,000 to 200,000 distinct CDR3 sequences, 9.5% to 15% seen once. Sample: blood, either unsorted or a sorted T cell fraction (not recorded which). Every receptor here comes from a male donor with ankylosing spondylitis or in good health (not recorded which).

With respect to this clonotype: One end of the junction is discordant with germline, which a read error may explain. The chain recombines TRBV7-6 with TRBJ2-3; D is possibly TRBD2 (6 bases). The CDR3 covers 19 residues. Germline V gene lookup returns CDR1 SGHVS and CDR2 FNYEAQ. The CDR3 loop is CASSSAPGVLRGGTDTQCF. The CDR3 nucleotides are TGTGCCAGCAGCTCCGCTCCGGGGGTTCTGCGGGGTGGCACAGATACGCAGTGTTTT.

The chain joins TRBV11-2 to TRBJ2-7; 8 nucleotides match TRBD1. Germline V lookup: CDR1 SGHAT, CDR2 FQNNGV. CDR3 length: 15 residues. Trimming took 1 base from V and 6 from J; bases not matched to a gene: 8. The CDR3 here is CASSLVGTGLIEQYF. CDR3 DNA sequence: TGTGCCAGCAGCTTAGTCGGGACAGGTTTAATCGAGCAGTACTTC.

This clonotype was recorded many times. The genes are TRBV19 and TRBJ2-1; 10 nucleotides align to TRBD2. V lost 2 bases to trimming and J lost 7 bases; unmatched junction nucleotides: 2. Per the germline V gene, CDR1 is LNHDA and CDR2 is SQIVND (reference sequence). This CDR3 is 14 amino acids long. The chain's CDR3 is CASSILAGENEQFF. The DNA for the CDR3 is TGTGCCAGTAGTATACTAGCGGGAGAGAATGAGCAGTTCTTC.

This clonotype was observed at least ten times. This chain uses TRBV7-8 with TRBJ2-5; 7 bases match TRBD2. J gave up 1 base and V 1 base, and 3 bases lay outside the gene matches. Germline-derived CDR1 and CDR2 are SGHVS and FQNEAQ. CDR3 size: 15 residues. The CDR3 spells CASSLVASGQETQYF. CDR3 DNA: TGTGCCAGCAGCTTAGTGGCTAGCGGCCAAGAGACCCAGTACTTC.

The genes are TRBV30 and TRBJ2-7; no reliable D call. V was clipped by 0 bases and J by 2 bases, with 2 bases between them. The CDR3 extends over 11 amino acids. Germline V gene sequence: CDR1 GTSNPN, CDR2 SVGIG (reference sequence). The CDR3 sequence is CAWSVTYEQYF. CDR3 DNA sequence: TGTGCCTGGAGTGTAACCTACGAGCAGTACTTC.

This rearrangement joins TRBV9 to TRBJ2-7; no clear D gene. This CDR3 is built from 12 residues. The V end was cut by 3 bases, the J end by 7 bases, with 11 bases between. Per the germline V gene, CDR1 is SGDLS and CDR2 is YYNGEE. CDR3 sequence reads: CASSAGSGEQYF. The CDR3 DNA reads as TGTGCCAGCAGCGCAGGTAGTGGAGAGCAGTACTTC.

This clonotype was observed at least ten times. The chain links TRBV12-3 or TRBV12-4 to TRBJ1-5; D ambiguous. The CDR3 sequence is 14 residues long. V dropped 3 bases and J dropped 1 base, with 7 bases sitting between them. The CDR3 here is CASSLRGSNQPQHF. CDR3 DNA: TGTGCCAGCAGTTTGAGAGGGAGCAATCAGCCCCAGCATTTT.

The genes are TRBV12-3 or TRBV12-4 and TRBJ2-1; D is undetermined. The CDR3 length is 15 residues. The V gene lost 7 bases and the J gene lost 4 bases, with 17 bases spanning the gap. CDR3 region: CASTPRPKAYNEQFF. CDR3 bases: TGTGCCAGCACCCCCAGACCTAAAGCGTACAATGAGCAGTTCTTC.

On this clonotype: Compared with germline, one end of the junction differs, possibly owing to a read error. This chain uses TRBV7-9 with TRBJ2-7; D gene uncertain. The CDR3 runs 14 residues. Germline V gene lookup returns CDR1 SEHNR and CDR2 FQNEAQ (reference sequence). In nucleotides, the CDR3 is TGTGACAGCAGCTCCCCGGGCCTTACCTACGAGCAGTACTTC. This gives the protein CDSSSPGLTYEQYF.

This chain uses TRBV20-1 with TRBJ2-1, with D unresolved. The V and J ends lost 1 base and 7 bases respectively, with 11 bases between them. This CDR3 comprises 13 residues. Germline loops: CDR1 DFQATT, CDR2 SNEGSKA (reference sequence). CDR3 residues: CSARVVGDNEQFF. CDR3 in DNA: TGCAGTGCTAGAGTAGTAGGCGATAATGAGCAGTTCTTC.